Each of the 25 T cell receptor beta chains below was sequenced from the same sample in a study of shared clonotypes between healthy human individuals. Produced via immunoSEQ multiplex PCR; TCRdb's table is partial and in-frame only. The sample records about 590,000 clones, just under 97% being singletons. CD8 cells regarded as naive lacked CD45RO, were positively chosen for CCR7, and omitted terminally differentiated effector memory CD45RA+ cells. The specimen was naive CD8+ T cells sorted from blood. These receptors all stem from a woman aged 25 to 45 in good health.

CDR3 nucleotides: TGTGCCAGCAGCTCACCCGGGAGATACGAGCAGTACTTC. As protein: CASSSPGRYEQYF. The gene calls are TRBV13 and TRBJ2-5; perhaps TRBD2 as D (6 bases). The J call is doubtful: the DNA matches TRBJ2-7 better. This CDR3 contains 13 residues. Germline CDR1 PRHDT, CDR2 FYEKMQ (reference sequence).

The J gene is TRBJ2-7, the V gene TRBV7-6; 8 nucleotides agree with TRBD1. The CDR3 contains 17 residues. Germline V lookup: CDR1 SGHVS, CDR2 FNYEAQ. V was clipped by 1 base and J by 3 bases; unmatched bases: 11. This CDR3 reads CASSLDVGTGKDYEQYF. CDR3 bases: TGTGCCAGCAGCTTAGATGTTGGGACAGGAAAGGACTACGAGCAGTACTTC.

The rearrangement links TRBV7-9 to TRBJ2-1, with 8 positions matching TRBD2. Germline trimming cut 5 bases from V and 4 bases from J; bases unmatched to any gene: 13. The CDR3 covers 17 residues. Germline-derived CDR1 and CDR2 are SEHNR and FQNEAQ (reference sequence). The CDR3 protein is CASSDDYNSGSYNEQFF. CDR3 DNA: TGTGCCAGCAGCGACGACTATAACAGCGGGAGTTACAATGAGCAGTTCTTC.

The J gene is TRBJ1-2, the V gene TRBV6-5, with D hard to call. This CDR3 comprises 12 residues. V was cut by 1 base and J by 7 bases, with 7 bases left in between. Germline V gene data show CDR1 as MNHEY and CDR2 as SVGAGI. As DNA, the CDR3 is TGTGCCAGCAGTTACTATGGAGGTGGCTACACCTTC. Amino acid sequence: CASSYYGGGYTF.

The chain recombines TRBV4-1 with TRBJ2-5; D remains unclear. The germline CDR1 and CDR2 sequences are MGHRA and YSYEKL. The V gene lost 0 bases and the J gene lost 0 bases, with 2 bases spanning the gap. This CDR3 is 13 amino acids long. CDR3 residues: CASSQENQETQYF. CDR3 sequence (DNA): TGCGCCAGCAGCCAAGAGAACCAAGAGACCCAGTACTTC.

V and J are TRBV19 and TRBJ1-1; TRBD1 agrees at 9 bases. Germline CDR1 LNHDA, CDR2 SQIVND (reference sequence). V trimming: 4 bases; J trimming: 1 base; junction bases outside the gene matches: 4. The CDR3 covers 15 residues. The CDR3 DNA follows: TGTGCCAGTAGTACTTACAGGGGGCCGAACACTGAAGCTTTCTTT. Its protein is CASSTYRGPNTEAFF.

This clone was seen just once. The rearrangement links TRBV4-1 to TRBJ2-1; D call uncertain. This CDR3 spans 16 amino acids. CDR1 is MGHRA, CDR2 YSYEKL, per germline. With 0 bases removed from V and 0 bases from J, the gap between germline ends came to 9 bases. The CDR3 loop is CASSQDPTHSYNEQFF. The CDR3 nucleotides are TGCGCCAGCAGCCAAGATCCTACCCACTCCTACAATGAGCAGTTCTTC.

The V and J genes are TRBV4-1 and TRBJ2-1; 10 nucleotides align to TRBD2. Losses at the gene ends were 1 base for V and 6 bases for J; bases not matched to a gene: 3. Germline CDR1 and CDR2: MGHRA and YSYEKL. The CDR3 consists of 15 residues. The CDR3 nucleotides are TGCGCCAGCAGCCAAGGGACTAGCGGCTTCAATGAGCAGTTCTTC. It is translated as CASSQGTSGFNEQFF.

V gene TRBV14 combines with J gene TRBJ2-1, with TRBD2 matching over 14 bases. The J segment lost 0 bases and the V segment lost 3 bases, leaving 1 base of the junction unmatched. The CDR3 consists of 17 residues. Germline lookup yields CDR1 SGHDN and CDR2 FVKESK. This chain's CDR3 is CASSQGTSGSSYNEQFF. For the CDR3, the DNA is TGTGCCAGCAGCCAGGGGACTAGCGGGAGCTCCTACAATGAGCAGTTCTTC.

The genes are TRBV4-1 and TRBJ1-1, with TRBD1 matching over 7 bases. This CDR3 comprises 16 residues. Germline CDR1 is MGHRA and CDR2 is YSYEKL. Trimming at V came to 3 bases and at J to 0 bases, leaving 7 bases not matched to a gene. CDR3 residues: CASSQRQGMVNTEAFF. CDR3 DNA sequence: TGCGCCAGCAGCCAGAGACAGGGAATGGTGAACACTGAAGCTTTCTTT.

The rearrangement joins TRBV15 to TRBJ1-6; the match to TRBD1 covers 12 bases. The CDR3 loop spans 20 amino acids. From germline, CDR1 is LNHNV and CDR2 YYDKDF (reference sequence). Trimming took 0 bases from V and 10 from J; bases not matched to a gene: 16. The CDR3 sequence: CATSRDRVRDRGLVGSPLHF. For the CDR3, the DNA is TGTGCCACCAGCAGAGATCGGGTCCGGGACAGGGGGCTTGTAGGCTCACCCCTCCACTTT.

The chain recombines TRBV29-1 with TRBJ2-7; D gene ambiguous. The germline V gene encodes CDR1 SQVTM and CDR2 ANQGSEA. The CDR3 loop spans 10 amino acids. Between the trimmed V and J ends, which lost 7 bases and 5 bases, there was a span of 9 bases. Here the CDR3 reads CSAYNDEQYF. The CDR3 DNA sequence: TGCAGCGCCTATAACGACGAGCAGTACTTC.

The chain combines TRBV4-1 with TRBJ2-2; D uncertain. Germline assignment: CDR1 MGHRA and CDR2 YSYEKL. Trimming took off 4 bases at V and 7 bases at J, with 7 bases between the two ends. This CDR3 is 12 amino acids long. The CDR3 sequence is CASSPKVGELFF. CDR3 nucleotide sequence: TGCGCCAGCAGCCCAAAGGTCGGGGAGCTGTTTTTT.

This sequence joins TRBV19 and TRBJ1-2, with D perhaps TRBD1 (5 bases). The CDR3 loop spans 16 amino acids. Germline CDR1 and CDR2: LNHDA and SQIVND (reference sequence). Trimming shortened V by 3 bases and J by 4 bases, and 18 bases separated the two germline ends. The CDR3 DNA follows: TGTGCCAGTAGTATCTGGGCAGGGAATAGTGGCTATGGCTACACCTTC. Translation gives CASSIWAGNSGYGYTF.

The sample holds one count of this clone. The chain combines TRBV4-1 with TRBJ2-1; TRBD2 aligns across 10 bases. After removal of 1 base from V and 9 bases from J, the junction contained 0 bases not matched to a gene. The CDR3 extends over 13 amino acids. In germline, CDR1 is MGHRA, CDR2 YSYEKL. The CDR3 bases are TGCGCCAGCAGCCAAGGGACTAGCGGTGAGCAGTTCTTC. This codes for CASSQGTSGEQFF.

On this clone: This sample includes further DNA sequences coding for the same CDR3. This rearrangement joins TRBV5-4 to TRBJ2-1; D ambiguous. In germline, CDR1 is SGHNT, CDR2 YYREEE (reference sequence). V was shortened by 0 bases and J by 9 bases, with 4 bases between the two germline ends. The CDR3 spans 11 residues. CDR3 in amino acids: CASSLVAEQFF. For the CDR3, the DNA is TGTGCCAGCAGCTTGGTAGCTGAGCAGTTCTTC.

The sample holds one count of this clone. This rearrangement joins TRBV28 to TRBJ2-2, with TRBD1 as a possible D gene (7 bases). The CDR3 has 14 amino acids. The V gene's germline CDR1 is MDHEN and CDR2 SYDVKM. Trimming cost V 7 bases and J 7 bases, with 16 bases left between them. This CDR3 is CASNPAGGNGELFF. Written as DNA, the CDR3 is TGTGCCAGCAATCCCGCAGGGGGGAACGGGGAGCTGTTTTTT. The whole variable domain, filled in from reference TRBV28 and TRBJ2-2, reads DVKVTQSSRYLVKRTGEKVFLECVQDMDHENMFWYRQDPGLGLRLIYFSYDVKMKEKGDIPEGYSVSREKKERFSLILESASTNQTSMYLCASNPAGGNGELFFGEGSRLTVL.

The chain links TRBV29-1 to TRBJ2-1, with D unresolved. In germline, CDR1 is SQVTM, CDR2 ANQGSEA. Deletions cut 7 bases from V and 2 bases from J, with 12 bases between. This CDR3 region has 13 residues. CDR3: CSAVRRTYNEQFF. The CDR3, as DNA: TGCAGCGCCGTCCGGCGAACCTACAATGAGCAGTTCTTC.

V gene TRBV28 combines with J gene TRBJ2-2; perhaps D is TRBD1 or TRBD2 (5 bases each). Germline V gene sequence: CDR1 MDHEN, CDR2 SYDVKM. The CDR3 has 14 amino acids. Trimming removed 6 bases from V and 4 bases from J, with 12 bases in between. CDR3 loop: CASSQGRVTGELFF. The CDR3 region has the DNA TGTGCCAGCAGCCAGGGACGGGTCACCGGGGAGCTGTTTTTT. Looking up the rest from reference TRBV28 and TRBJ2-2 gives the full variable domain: DVKVTQSSRYLVKRTGEKVFLECVQDMDHENMFWYRQDPGLGLRLIYFSYDVKMKEKGDIPEGYSVSREKKERFSLILESASTNQTSMYLCASSQGRVTGELFFGEGSRLTVL.

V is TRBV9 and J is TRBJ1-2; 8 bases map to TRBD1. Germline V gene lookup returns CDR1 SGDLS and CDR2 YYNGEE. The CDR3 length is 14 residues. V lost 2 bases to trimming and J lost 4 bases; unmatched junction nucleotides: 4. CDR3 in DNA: TGTGCCAGCAGCGTGGCAGGGGGCGGCTATGGCTACACCTTC. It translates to CASSVAGGGYGYTF.

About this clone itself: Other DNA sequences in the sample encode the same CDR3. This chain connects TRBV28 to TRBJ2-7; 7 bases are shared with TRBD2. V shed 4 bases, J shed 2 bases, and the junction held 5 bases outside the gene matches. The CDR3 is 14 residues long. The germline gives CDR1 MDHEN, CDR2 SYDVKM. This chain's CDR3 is CASSSTGGAYEQYF. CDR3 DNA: TGTGCCAGCAGTTCGACGGGAGGAGCCTACGAGCAGTACTTC.

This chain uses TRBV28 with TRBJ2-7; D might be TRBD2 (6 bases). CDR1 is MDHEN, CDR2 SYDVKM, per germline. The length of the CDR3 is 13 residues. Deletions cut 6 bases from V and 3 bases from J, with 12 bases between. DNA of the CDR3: TGTGCCAGCAGACAACGGGGGTTCTACGAGCAGTACTTC. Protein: CASRQRGFYEQYF. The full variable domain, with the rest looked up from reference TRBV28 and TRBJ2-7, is DVKVTQSSRYLVKRTGEKVFLECVQDMDHENMFWYRQDPGLGLRLIYFSYDVKMKEKGDIPEGYSVSREKKERFSLILESASTNQTSMYLCASRQRGFYEQYFGPGTRLTVT.

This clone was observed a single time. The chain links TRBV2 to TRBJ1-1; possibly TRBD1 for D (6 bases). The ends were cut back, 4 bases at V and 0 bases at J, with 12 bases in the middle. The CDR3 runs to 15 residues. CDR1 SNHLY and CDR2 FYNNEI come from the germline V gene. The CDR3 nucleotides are TGTGCCAGCAGTGGCTCAGGGGTATTGAACACTGAAGCTTTCTTT. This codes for CASSGSGVLNTEAFF.

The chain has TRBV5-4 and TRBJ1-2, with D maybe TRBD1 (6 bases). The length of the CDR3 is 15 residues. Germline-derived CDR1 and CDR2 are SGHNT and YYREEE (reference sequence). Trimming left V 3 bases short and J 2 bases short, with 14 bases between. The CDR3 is CASSSLTGRNYGYTF. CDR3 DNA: TGTGCCAGCAGCTCACTAACAGGGAGGAACTATGGCTACACCTTC.

CDR3 in amino acids: CASSFLIGSGNNEQFF. The DNA for the CDR3 is TGTGCCAGCAGTTTCTTGATCGGTAGCGGGAACAATGAGCAGTTCTTC. The V and J genes are TRBV28 and TRBJ2-1; TRBD2 agrees at 8 bases. Losses at the gene ends were 3 bases for V and 5 bases for J; bases not matched to a gene: 9. CDR3 size: 16 residues. CDR1 is MDHEN and CDR2 is SYDVKM in the germline V gene.